This T cell receptor (beta chain) emerged from a study of cytomegalovirus exposure and HLA in healthy donors. Study-wide points: Near-uniform donor sequencing depth was presumed by presence/absence analyses.

As to this clone: Antigen specificity is unknown.

This CDR3 has 15 residues. The ends lost 0 bases at V and 9 bases at J; junction bases unmatched: 7. CDR1 is MGHRA, CDR2 YSYEKL, per germline. PCR employed 60 Vbeta and 13 Jbeta primers. Sequencing was performed with immunoSEQ multiplex PCR; in TCRdb, only in-frame clones are kept and a portion is missing. The sample records about 72,000 clones, approximately 78% being singletons. Whereas donors were nominally healthy upon sampling, unrecorded immune exposures were probable. The rearrangement links TRBV4-1 to TRBJ2-1; 8 bases align to TRBD2. This TCR was recovered from a human donor in good health. The sequenced sample was PBMCs. Written as DNA, the CDR3 is TGCGCCAGCAGCCAAGATTTGACTAGCGCGACTGAGCAGTTCTTC. Translating gives CASSQDLTSATEQFF.